This T cell receptor beta chain was captured by sequencing in a study of CD4 T cells in relation to SARS-CoV-2 and coronaviruses. The assay was immunoSEQ multiplex PCR, and TCRdb's table has in-frame clones only and misses some. This table has around 11,000 clones, around 80% appearing once. Trimming removed 1 base at V and 7 bases at J, with 16 bases between. This CDR3 is 15 amino acids long. Per the germline V gene, CDR1 is MGHRA and CDR2 is YSYEKL. Before the COVID-19 pandemic, during about 2010-2019, CD4+ T cells were taken from unexposed donors. Isolation of CD4+ T cells took place after roughly nine days in culture. As cell numbers allowed, unexposed-donor CD4+ T cells faced SARS-CoV-2 S/N and four cold-coronavirus spikes. Of note for this clone: Its target is unknown.

The J gene is TRBJ1-2, the V gene TRBV4-1, with unresolved D. Sequences were obtained from CD4+ T cells from PBMCs, cultured in vitro. This TCR derives from a human donor in good health. The CDR3 reads CASSQVPVRESGYTF. The CDR3 region has the DNA TGCGCCAGCAGCCAAGTTCCTGTGAGGGAGAGTGGCTACACCTTC.